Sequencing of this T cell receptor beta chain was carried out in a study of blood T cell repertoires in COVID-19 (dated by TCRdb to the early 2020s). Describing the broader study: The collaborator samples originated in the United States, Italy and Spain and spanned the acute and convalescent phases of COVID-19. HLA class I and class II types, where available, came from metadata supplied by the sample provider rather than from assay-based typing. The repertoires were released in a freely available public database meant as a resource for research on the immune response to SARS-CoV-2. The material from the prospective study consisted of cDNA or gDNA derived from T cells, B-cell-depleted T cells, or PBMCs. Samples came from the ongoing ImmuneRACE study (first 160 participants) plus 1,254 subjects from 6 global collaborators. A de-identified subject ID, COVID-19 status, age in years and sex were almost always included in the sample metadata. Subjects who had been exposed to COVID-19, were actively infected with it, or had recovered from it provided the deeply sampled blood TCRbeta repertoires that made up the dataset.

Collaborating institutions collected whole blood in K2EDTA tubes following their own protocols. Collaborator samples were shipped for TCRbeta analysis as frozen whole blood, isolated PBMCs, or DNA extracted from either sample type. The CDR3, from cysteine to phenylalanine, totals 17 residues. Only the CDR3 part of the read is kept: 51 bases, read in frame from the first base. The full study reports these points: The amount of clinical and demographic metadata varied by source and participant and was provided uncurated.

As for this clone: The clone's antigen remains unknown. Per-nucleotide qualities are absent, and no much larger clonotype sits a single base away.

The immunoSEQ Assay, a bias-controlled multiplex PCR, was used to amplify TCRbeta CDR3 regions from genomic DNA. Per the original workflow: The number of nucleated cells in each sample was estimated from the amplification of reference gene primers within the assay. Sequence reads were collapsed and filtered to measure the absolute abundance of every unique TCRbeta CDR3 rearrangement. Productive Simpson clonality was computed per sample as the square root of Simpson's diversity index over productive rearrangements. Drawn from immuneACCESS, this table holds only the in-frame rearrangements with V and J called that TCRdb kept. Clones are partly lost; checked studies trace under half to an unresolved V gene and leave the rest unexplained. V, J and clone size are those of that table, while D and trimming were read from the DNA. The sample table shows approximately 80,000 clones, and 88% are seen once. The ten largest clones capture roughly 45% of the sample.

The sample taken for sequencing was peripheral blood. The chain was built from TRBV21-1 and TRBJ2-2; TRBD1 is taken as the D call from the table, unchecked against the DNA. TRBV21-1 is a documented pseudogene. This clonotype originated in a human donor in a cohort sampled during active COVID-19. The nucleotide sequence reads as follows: TGTGCCAGCAGTCCAAGAACAGGCGACCGTGGCACCGGGGAGCTGTTTTTT. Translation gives CASSPRTGDRGTGELFF.